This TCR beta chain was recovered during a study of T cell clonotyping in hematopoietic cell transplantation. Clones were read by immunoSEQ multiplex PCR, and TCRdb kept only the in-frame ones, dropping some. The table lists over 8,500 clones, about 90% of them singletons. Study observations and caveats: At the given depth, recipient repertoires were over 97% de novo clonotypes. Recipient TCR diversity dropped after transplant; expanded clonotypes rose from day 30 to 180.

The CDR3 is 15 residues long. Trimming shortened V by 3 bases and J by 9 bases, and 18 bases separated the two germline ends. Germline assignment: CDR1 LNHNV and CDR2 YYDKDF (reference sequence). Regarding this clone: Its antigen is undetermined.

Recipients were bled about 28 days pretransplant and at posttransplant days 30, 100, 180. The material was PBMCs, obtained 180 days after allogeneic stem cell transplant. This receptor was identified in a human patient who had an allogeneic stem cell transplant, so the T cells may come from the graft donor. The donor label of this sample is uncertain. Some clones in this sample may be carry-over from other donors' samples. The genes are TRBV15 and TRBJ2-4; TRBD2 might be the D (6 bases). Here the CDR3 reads CATSRNRGRGSIQYF. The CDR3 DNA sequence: TGTGCCACCAGCAGGAACCGGGGTCGGGGGAGCATTCAGTACTTC.